A single sample is the source of the 29 T cell receptor beta chains below, sequenced in a study of blood T cell repertoires in COVID-19. TCRdb's copy holds only in-frame clones and misses some; the assay was immunoSEQ multiplex PCR. Among about 60,000 clones listed, 91% were seen once. Sequencing input: peripheral blood. The receptors derive from a human donor in a cohort sampled during active COVID-19.

This chain links TRBV12-1 with TRBJ1-1; the tabulated D call, TRBD1, remains unverified against the DNA. TRBV12-1 is termed a pseudogene. The CDR3 has 11 amino acids. The chain's CDR3 is CASSFTHTAFF. Here the CDR3 DNA reads TGTGCCAGCAGCTTCACACATACAGCTTTCTTT.

This chain joins TRBV19 and TRBJ2-1; no firm D call. Looked up from germline, CDR1 is LNHDA and CDR2 is SQIVND (reference sequence). Trimming removed 1 base at V and 7 bases at J, with 17 bases between. The CDR3 contains 16 residues. The CDR3 DNA is TGTGCCAGTAGTATAGGACAATCCACCTCCTGGAATGAGCAGTTCTTC. Its protein is CASSIGQSTSWNEQFF. Filled out from reference TRBV19 and TRBJ2-1, the complete variable domain reads DGGITQSPKYLFRKEGQNVTLSCEQNLNHDAMYWYRQDPGQGLRLIYYSQIVNDFQKGDIAEGYSVSREKKESFPLTVTSAQKNPTAFYLCASSIGQSTSWNEQFFGPGTRLTVL.

The CDR3 sequence: CASSPSGDTGELFF. CDR3 coding DNA: TGTGCCAGCTCACCATCAGGGGACACCGGGGAGCTGTTTTTT. The J gene is TRBJ2-2, the V gene TRBV18; perhaps TRBD1 as D (6 bases). Trimming took 2 bases from V and 3 from J, leaving 7 bases between them. The CDR3 consists of 14 residues. Per germline, CDR1 KGHSH and CDR2 LQKENI. Full variable domain (rest looked up from reference TRBV18 and TRBJ2-2): NAGVMQNPRHLVRRRGQEARLRCSPMKGHSHVYWYRQLPEEGLKFMVYLQKENIIDESGMPKERFSAEFPKEGPSILRIQQVVRGDSAAYFCASSPSGDTGELFFGEGSRLTVL.

The chain employs TRBV19 and TRBJ2-2; no firm D call. Per germline, CDR1 LNHDA and CDR2 SQIVND (reference sequence). Trimming cost V 7 bases and J 4 bases, with 13 bases left between them. This CDR3 region has 14 residues. CDR3 region: CASTTGLTTGELFF. CDR3 sequence (DNA): TGTGCCAGTACGACGGGTCTAACCACCGGGGAGCTGTTTTTT.

J is TRBJ1-4 and V is TRBV28, with 8 bases identical to TRBD1. Trimming cost V 7 bases and J 15 bases; bases outside gene matches: 13. The CDR3 runs to 13 residues. Germline V CDR1 and CDR2: MDHEN, SYDVKM. In nucleotides, the CDR3 is TGTGCCAGCAATGGGCAGGGGGCATTATTTTTGTTTTTT. This translates into CASNGQGALFLFF.

The V call is TRBV28, the J call TRBJ1-2, with D unresolved. Germline lookup yields CDR1 MDHEN and CDR2 SYDVKM. V lost 7 bases to trimming and J lost 4 bases, with 13 bases between them. The CDR3 sequence is 13 residues long. CDR3 DNA: TGTGCCAGCACCCCCCAGGTGTTCTATGGCTACACCTTC. Protein sequence: CASTPQVFYGYTF.

V is TRBV5-1 and J is TRBJ1-2; a possible D gene is TRBD1 (5 bases). The CDR3 contains 11 residues. Looked up from germline, CDR1 is SGHRS and CDR2 is YFSETQ. Deletions cut 2 bases from V and 8 bases from J, with 7 bases between. The CDR3 protein is CASSLNRGYTF. DNA for the CDR3: TGCGCCAGCAGCTTAAACAGGGGCTACACCTTC.

The genes are TRBV11-3 and TRBJ2-3; TRBD1 might be the D (5 bases). CDR1 is SGHNT and CDR2 is YENEEA in the germline V gene. V was pared by 5 bases and J by 8 bases, with 8 bases between. CDR3 length: 11 amino acids. The CDR3 loop reads CASSQGGTQYF. CDR3 in DNA: TGTGCCAGCAGCCAGGGTGGTACGCAGTATTTT.

The chain recombines TRBV27 with TRBJ2-1; weak D call: TRBD1 (6 bases). V was shortened by 5 bases and J by 6 bases, with 17 bases between the two germline ends. The CDR3 has 15 amino acids. The germline V gene encodes CDR1 MNHEY and CDR2 SMNVEV (reference sequence). The CDR3 bases are TGTGCCAGCAGTCGCCGGGACATTAGGGGCAATGAGCAGTTCTTC. Amino acid sequence: CASSRRDIRGNEQFF.

J is TRBJ2-5 and V is TRBV20-1; no firm D call. CDR1 is DFQATT, CDR2 SNEGSKA, per germline (reference sequence). With 5 bases removed from V and 1 base from J, the gap between germline ends came to 5 bases. The CDR3 is made up of 11 amino acids. CDR3 nucleotide sequence: TGCAGTGCTTTAATCCAAGAGACCCAGTACTTC. This codes for CSALIQETQYF.

This rearrangement joins TRBV27 to TRBJ2-5; tentative D call: TRBD2 (5 bases). Germline V CDR1 and CDR2: MNHEY, SMNVEV (reference sequence). V gave up 8 bases and J gave up 2 bases, with 12 bases separating them. The CDR3 length is 13 residues. For the CDR3, the DNA is TGTGCCAGCGGTCGGGGAACACAAGAGACCCAGTACTTC. Translating it yields CASGRGTQETQYF.

The CDR3: CASSLEREYNEQFF. In nucleotides, the CDR3 is TGCGCCAGCAGCTTGGAGCGGGAGTATAATGAGCAGTTCTTC. J is TRBJ2-1 and V is TRBV5-1, with TRBD2 matching over 8 bases. The CDR3 length is 14 residues. Per germline, CDR1 SGHRS and CDR2 YFSETQ. V trimming: 0 bases; J trimming: 7 bases; junction bases outside the gene matches: 3.

This rearrangement joins TRBV29-1 to TRBJ1-2; 9 bases are shared with TRBD1. The CDR3 totals 14 residues. V was pared by 3 bases and J by 6 bases, with 8 bases of the junction left unmatched. CDR1 is SQVTM and CDR2 is ANQGSEA in the germline V gene. CDR3 sequence: CSVESDRGWDGYTF. The CDR3 nucleotides read TGCAGCGTTGAGTCGGACAGGGGATGGGATGGCTACACCTTC.

J is TRBJ1-1 and V is TRBV2; D possibly corresponds to TRBD1 (6 bases). The length of the CDR3 is 14 residues. Trimming took 3 bases from V and 4 from J, leaving 12 bases between them. Germline CDR1 is SNHLY and CDR2 is FYNNEI. As DNA, the CDR3 is TGTGCCAGCAGTGACAGGGGACCATTCACTGAAGCTTTCTTT. Protein sequence: CASSDRGPFTEAFF.

The gene calls are TRBV7-2 and TRBJ1-6; D is possibly TRBD1 (6 bases). Germline lookup yields CDR1 SGHTA and CDR2 FQGNSA. V gave up 4 bases and J gave up 8 bases, with 18 bases separating them. This CDR3 has 16 amino acids. The CDR3 is CASSSAQARGYSPLHF. The CDR3 DNA reads as TGTGCCAGCAGCTCGGCGCAGGCCAGGGGATATTCACCCCTCCACTTT.

V and J are TRBV5-1 and TRBJ2-1; 10 bases agree with TRBD1. This CDR3 spans 15 amino acids. The V segment lost 2 bases and the J segment 3 bases; nucleotides outside the gene matches: 2. The germline V gene encodes CDR1 SGHRS and CDR2 YFSETQ. DNA of the CDR3: TGCGCCAGCAGCTTACGGACAGGGGGCTACAATGAGCAGTTCTTC. Its translation: CASSLRTGGYNEQFF.

The chain joins TRBV7-8 to TRBJ2-5; TRBD2 aligns across 10 bases. Trimming cost V 3 bases and J 4 bases; bases outside gene matches: 5. The CDR3 has 15 amino acids. Looked up from germline, CDR1 is SGHVS and CDR2 is FQNEAQ. The chain's CDR3 is CASSLTGLALETQYF. CDR3 sequence (DNA): TGTGCCAGCAGCTTGACGGGACTAGCGCTAGAGACCCAGTACTTC.

This clone is a singleton in its sample. This chain uses TRBV4-3 with TRBJ1-1, with TRBD1 as a possible D gene (5 bases). Germline V CDR1 and CDR2: LGHNA, YSLEER. The CDR3 runs 14 residues. Trimming removed 0 bases from V and 1 base from J, with 6 bases in between. CDR3 coding DNA: TGCGCCAGCAGCCAAGACAGGGAGAACACTGAAGCTTTCTTT. The encoded protein is CASSQDRENTEAFF.

This clone came up many times. Other DNA variants within this sample encode the same CDR3. The chain links TRBV5-1 to TRBJ2-2; 15 bases align to TRBD2. Germline V gene sequence: CDR1 SGHRS, CDR2 YFSETQ. Trimming at V came to 4 bases and at J to 5 bases, leaving 6 bases not matched to a gene. The CDR3 has 17 residues. DNA for the CDR3: TGCGCCAGCAGCCGCGGACTAGCGGGGGGGTTTACCGGGGAGCTGTTTTTT. It yields the protein CASSRGLAGGFTGELFF.

J is TRBJ1-1 and V is TRBV19; D is perhaps TRBD1 (5 bases). This CDR3 contains 15 residues. The germline CDR1 and CDR2 sequences are LNHDA and SQIVND (reference sequence). V shed 3 bases and J shed 0 bases, with 11 bases lying between them. Here the CDR3 DNA reads TGTGCCAGTAGTATTCAGCGACAGATGAACACTGAAGCTTTCTTT. Residues: CASSIQRQMNTEAFF.

The chain links TRBV7-9 to TRBJ2-7, with 7 positions matching TRBD1. The junction had 10 bases not matched to a gene; V was cut back by 5 bases and J by 0 bases. The CDR3 has 16 amino acids. Germline V gives CDR1 SEHNR, CDR2 FQNEAQ (reference sequence). The CDR3 loop is CASSRTGEAASYEQYF. The CDR3 region has the DNA TGTGCCAGCAGCCGCACAGGGGAAGCCGCCTCCTACGAGCAGTACTTC.

This chain joins TRBV3-1 (or the pseudogene TRBV3-2) and TRBJ1-2; D is unclear. The germline CDR1 and CDR2 sequences are LGHDT and YNNKEL (reference sequence). The CDR3 has 11 amino acids. Trimming removed 2 bases from V and 10 bases from J, with 8 bases in between. CDR3 in DNA: TGTGCCAGCAGCCAACGAGTCCACTACACCTTC. Translating it yields CASSQRVHYTF.

The J gene is TRBJ2-1, the V gene TRBV6-2 or TRBV6-3, with 8 bases matching TRBD1. The CDR3 covers 15 residues. Germline V gene lookup returns CDR1 MNHEY and CDR2 SVGEGT. Trimming removed 5 bases from V and 3 bases from J; junction bases left unmatched: 6. This CDR3 reads CASSPGGHYYNEQFF. CDR3 bases: TGTGCCAGCAGTCCAGGGGGCCACTACTACAATGAGCAGTTCTTC.

The V gene is TRBV6-6, the J gene TRBJ2-1; 9 bases map to TRBD2. Germline V gene lookup returns CDR1 MNHNY and CDR2 SVGAGI (reference sequence). The length of the CDR3 is 13 residues. V dropped 8 bases and J dropped 4; count of bases not matched to a gene: 3. In nucleotides, the CDR3 is TGTGCCAGCCTGGCGGGGGGGTACAATGAGCAGTTCTTC. Its protein product is CASLAGGYNEQFF.

This chain links TRBV28 with TRBJ2-2, with 10 bases aligning to TRBD1. Germline-derived CDR1 and CDR2 are MDHEN and SYDVKM. CDR3 length: 14 amino acids. V lost 6 bases and J lost 5; bases outside the gene matches: 3. CDR3: CASRGQGLTGELFF. The CDR3 DNA reads TGTGCCAGCAGGGGACAGGGGTTAACCGGGGAGCTGTTTTTT.

J is TRBJ2-1 and V is TRBV6-6, with 10 bases lining up with TRBD1. CDR1 and CDR2 from the germline V gene are MNHNY and SVGAGI (reference sequence). The CDR3 length is 15 residues. J was trimmed by 6 bases and V by 2 bases; bases with no gene match: 4. The CDR3 region is CASSYGGQGSNEQFF. DNA of the CDR3: TGTGCCAGCAGTTACGGGGGACAGGGGTCCAATGAGCAGTTCTTC.

The gene calls are TRBV5-1 and TRBJ2-3, with D possibly being TRBD2 (6 bases). Trimming stripped 4 bases from V and 5 bases from J, with 20 bases between. Germline V gives CDR1 SGHRS, CDR2 YFSETQ. This CDR3 contains 16 residues. DNA for the CDR3: TGCGCCAGCAGCGCCCGAGTCCAAGCGGGCGTAGATACGCAGTATTTT. Its translation: CASSARVQAGVDTQYF.

This clone was picked up one time. The chain links TRBV19 to TRBJ1-2, with TRBD1 as a possible D gene (6 bases). CDR3 length: 16 residues. Per the germline V gene, CDR1 is LNHDA and CDR2 is SQIVND (reference sequence). Trimming left V 0 bases short and J 5 bases short, with 16 bases between. The CDR3 loop is CASSIDGDNFPYGYTF. The CDR3 nucleotides read TGTGCCAGTAGTATAGATGGGGACAACTTTCCATATGGCTACACCTTC.

This chain links TRBV19 with TRBJ1-5; D is ambiguous. V was pared by 4 bases and J by 6 bases, with 13 bases between. The germline V gene has CDR1 LNHDA and CDR2 SQIVND (reference sequence). CDR3 length: 14 amino acids. This CDR3 is CASSRGGRGQPQHF. Written as DNA, the CDR3 is TGTGCCAGTAGTAGGGGTGGGAGAGGTCAGCCCCAGCATTTT.